A single sample gave rise to the 21 T cell receptor beta chains below, sequenced in a study of blood T cell repertoires in COVID-19. Measured with immunoSEQ multiplex PCR; TCRdb has only the in-frame clones, and not every one. The data show under 350,000 clones, approximately 86% seen once. Input material: peripheral blood. The source of these receptors is a man between 18 and 29 years old with active or convalescent COVID-19.

The V gene is TRBV19, the J gene TRBJ2-5, with 8 bases matching TRBD1. The CDR3 covers 16 residues. Germline V lookup: CDR1 LNHDA, CDR2 SQIVND (reference sequence). Unmatched junction bases numbered 9, after V lost 2 bases and J lost 4 bases. The CDR3 loop reads CASSILPRGQAETQYF. The CDR3 DNA is TGTGCCAGTAGTATACTCCCCAGGGGACAGGCAGAGACCCAGTACTTC.

This clone was counted only a few times. The J gene is TRBJ1-6, the V gene TRBV5-1, with D tentatively TRBD1 (5 bases). Germline CDR1 and CDR2: SGHRS and YFSETQ. This CDR3 has 16 residues. V lost 3 bases, J lost 10 bases, and 20 bases lay in between. The CDR3 is CASSSLGDSRGSPLHF. CDR3 coding DNA: TGCGCCAGCAGCTCCTTGGGTGACAGCCGGGGGTCACCCCTCCACTTT.

CDR3: CASNTGSATYEQYF. DNA of the CDR3: TGTGCCAGCAATACAGGGTCAGCAACCTACGAGCAGTACTTC. The chain employs TRBV28 and TRBJ2-7, with TRBD1 as a possible D gene (6 bases). Trimming stripped 7 bases from V and 2 bases from J, with 15 bases between. In germline, CDR1 is MDHEN, CDR2 SYDVKM. The CDR3 extends over 14 amino acids.

J is TRBJ1-3 and V is TRBV24-1; D is possibly TRBD1 (6 bases). The CDR3 loop spans 15 amino acids. Germline CDR1 and CDR2: KGHDR and SFDVKD. V was clipped by 2 bases and J by 9 bases, with 16 bases between them. As DNA, the CDR3 is TGTGCCACCAGTGATTCACAGGCAGGGGATTCCACCATATATTTT. Translated: CATSDSQAGDSTIYF.

This rearrangement joins TRBV3-1 (or the pseudogene TRBV3-2) to TRBJ2-1; a possible D gene is TRBD2 (6 bases). Trimming shortened V by 0 bases and J by 9 bases, and 18 bases separated the two germline ends. Germline V lookup: CDR1 LGHDT, CDR2 YNNKEL (reference sequence). There are 16 residues in the CDR3. The CDR3 here is CASSQDIRSSVTEQFF. CDR3 coding DNA: TGTGCCAGCAGCCAAGATATTAGGTCTAGCGTGACTGAGCAGTTCTTC.

V gene TRBV10-3 combines with J gene TRBJ2-7, with 9 bases aligning to TRBD2. There are 14 residues in the CDR3. Germline-derived CDR1 and CDR2 are ENHRY and SYGVKD. V trimming: 11 bases; J trimming: 5 bases; junction bases outside the gene matches: 13. The CDR3 region has the DNA TGTGCCGGCGGGGGGGAGAGAGAGATCGACGAGCAGTACTTC. Residues: CAGGGEREIDEQYF.

This chain links TRBV5-1 with TRBJ2-2, with TRBD1 as a possible D gene (6 bases). Deletions cut 0 bases from V and 0 bases from J, with 12 bases between. Germline-derived CDR1 and CDR2 are SGHRS and YFSETQ. This CDR3 region has 17 residues. CDR3 coding DNA: TGCGCCAGCAGCTTGGCCTCTGGGGGCCCGAACACCGGGGAGCTGTTTTTT. Protein: CASSLASGGPNTGELFF.

CDR3 bases: TGTGCCAGCAGCTTGACAGGGACAGTCCACGAGCAGTACTTC. Translating it yields CASSLTGTVHEQYF. This chain joins TRBV5-4 and TRBJ2-7, with 7 bases fitting TRBD1. Per germline, CDR1 SGHNT and CDR2 YYREEE (reference sequence). This CDR3 contains 14 residues. V shed 1 base and J 5 bases; nucleotides not matched to a gene: 6.

This chain's CDR3 is CASSLLAGDGYTF. Written as DNA, the CDR3 is TGTGCCAGCAGTTTACTGGCAGGGGATGGCTACACCTTC. V gene TRBV12-3 or TRBV12-4 combines with J gene TRBJ1-2; possible D gene TRBD1, 6 bases. The length of the CDR3 is 13 residues. V lost 2 bases, J lost 6 bases, and 10 bases lay in between.

The V gene is TRBV9, the J gene TRBJ1-4, with D perhaps matching TRBD1 (6 bases). The V gene's germline CDR1 is SGDLS and CDR2 YYNGEE. This CDR3 region has 15 residues. Trimming took 2 bases from V and 4 from J, leaving 12 bases between them. The CDR3 region has the DNA TGTGCCAGCAGCGTTTCGGGACATTTTAATGAAAAACTGTTTTTT. Translating gives CASSVSGHFNEKLFF.

This clone showed up just once. The chain couples TRBV30 to TRBJ1-4; D unresolved. The ends were cut back, 1 base at V and 7 bases at J, with 22 bases in the middle. Germline CDR1 GTSNPN, CDR2 SVGIG (reference sequence). This CDR3 contains 17 residues. The CDR3 region has the DNA TGTGCCTGGAGTGATTATGGTGGTCCGTCAGGAGGTGAAAAACTGTTTTTT. Its protein is CAWSDYGGPSGGEKLFF.

The DNA for the CDR3 is TGTGCCGCCCGGGGGGAGGACGGCACCGGGGAGCTGTTTTTT. Encoded protein: CAARGEDGTGELFF. This sequence joins TRBV30 and TRBJ2-2; TRBD2 matches 7 bases. After removal of 8 bases from V and 4 bases from J, the junction contained 10 bases not matched to a gene. Germline values: CDR1 GTSNPN, CDR2 SVGIG (reference sequence). The CDR3 spans 14 residues. Full variable domain (missing parts from reference TRBV30 and TRBJ2-2): SQTIHQWPATLVQPVGSPLSLECTVEGTSNPNLYWYRQAAGRGLQLLFYSVGIGQISSEVPQNLSASRPQDRQFILSSKKLLLSDSGFYLCAARGEDGTGELFFGEGSRLTVL.

This rearrangement joins TRBV6-5 to TRBJ2-1; tentatively, D is TRBD2 (6 bases). The germline V and J ends were trimmed by 6 bases and 8 bases, with 14 bases remaining between them. Germline-derived CDR1 and CDR2 are MNHEY and SVGAGI. The CDR3 contains 13 residues. The CDR3 region is CASRNTLAYEQFF. CDR3 nucleotide sequence: TGTGCCAGCAGGAACACACTAGCCTATGAGCAGTTCTTC.

The chain couples TRBV30 to TRBJ1-3; possibly TRBD1 for D (6 bases). The CDR3 consists of 13 residues. V was trimmed by 5 bases and J by 0 bases, leaving 8 bases between them. CDR1 GTSNPN and CDR2 SVGIG come from the germline V gene (reference sequence). The CDR3 reads CAWAQGSGNTIYF. In DNA, the CDR3 is TGTGCCTGGGCACAGGGCTCTGGAAACACCATATATTTT. The variable domain in full, completed from reference TRBV30 and TRBJ1-3, reads SQTIHQWPATLVQPVGSPLSLECTVEGTSNPNLYWYRQAAGRGLQLLFYSVGIGQISSEVPQNLSASRPQDRQFILSSKKLLLSDSGFYLCAWAQGSGNTIYFGEGSWLTVV.

This chain connects TRBV2 to TRBJ2-2; D possibly corresponds to TRBD2 (7 bases). Between the trimmed V and J ends, which lost 4 bases and 4 bases, there was a span of 19 bases. CDR3 size: 17 residues. CDR1 SNHLY and CDR2 FYNNEI come from the germline V gene. CDR3 protein: CASSVGGLAVGTGELFF. The CDR3 region has the DNA TGTGCCAGCAGTGTGGGGGGCCTAGCGGTCGGCACCGGGGAGCTGTTTTTT.

The rearrangement joins TRBV3-1 (or the pseudogene TRBV3-2) to TRBJ1-4, with a possible D match to TRBD1 (6 bases). Trimming removed 7 bases from V and 5 bases from J, with 17 bases in between. Germline V gene data show CDR1 as LGHDT and CDR2 as YNNKEL (reference sequence). The length of the CDR3 is 15 residues. Written as DNA, the CDR3 is TGTGCCAGCAACACAAGGGGGAATGCGAATGAAAAACTGTTTTTT. Amino acid sequence: CASNTRGNANEKLFF.

This rearrangement joins TRBV27 to TRBJ2-7; possibly TRBD1 for D (6 bases). The CDR3 covers 14 residues. The germline gives CDR1 MNHEY, CDR2 SMNVEV (reference sequence). V was shortened by 6 bases and J by 3 bases, with 15 bases between the two germline ends. CDR3 DNA sequence: TGTGCCAGCAGGGGGACAATAGGTAACTACGAGCAGTACTTC. This codes for CASRGTIGNYEQYF.

The chain uses TRBV5-1 and TRBJ2-2; the D is unclear. Germline CDR1 reads SGHRS; CDR2 reads YFSETQ. The CDR3 is 15 amino acids. The V gene lost 3 bases and the J gene lost 7 bases, with 16 bases spanning the gap. The CDR3 reads CASSSFGQGGGELFF. The CDR3 coding sequence is TGCGCCAGCAGCTCCTTCGGCCAAGGCGGCGGGGAGCTGTTTTTT. Supplemented by reference TRBV5-1 and TRBJ2-2, the full variable domain reads KAGVTQTPRYLIKTRGQQVTLSCSPISGHRSVSWYQQTPGQGLQFLFEYFSETQRNKGNFPGRFSGRQFSNSRSEMNVSTLELGDSALYLCASSSFGQGGGELFFGEGSRLTVL.

V gene TRBV7-9 combines with J gene TRBJ2-1; perhaps TRBD2 as D (6 bases). There are 15 residues in the CDR3. Trimming took off 5 bases at V and 1 base at J, with 12 bases between the two ends. CDR1 is SEHNR and CDR2 is FQNEAQ in the germline V gene (reference sequence). The CDR3 nucleotides read TGTGCCAGCAGCCCGACTAGTGGGTCCTACAATGAGCAGTTCTTC. Protein sequence: CASSPTSGSYNEQFF.

This chain uses TRBV9 with TRBJ2-1, with 12 bases fitting TRBD2. Germline CDR1 is SGDLS and CDR2 is YYNGEE. The CDR3 is 16 amino acids. V dropped 0 bases and J dropped 7; count of bases not matched to a gene: 5. Here the CDR3 reads CASSVAPSGGANEQFF. CDR3 bases: TGTGCCAGCAGCGTAGCGCCTAGCGGGGGGGCGAATGAGCAGTTCTTC.

V and J are TRBV7-2 and TRBJ2-1, with 8 bases lining up with TRBD2. Germline loops: CDR1 SGHTA, CDR2 FQGNSA. Trimming removed 7 bases from V and 4 bases from J; junction bases left unmatched: 9. The CDR3 is made up of 15 amino acids. Here the CDR3 DNA reads TGTGCCAGCACCCGCACGGGAGGGCTATACAATGAGCAGTTCTTC. Encoded protein: CASTRTGGLYNEQFF.